The 25 T cell receptor beta chains below come from one sample, sequenced in a study of control samples from healthy donors and cancer patients. Using immunoSEQ multiplex PCR, the repertoire was profiled, and TCRdb retains in-frame clones only, with some absent. Here the sample spans approximately 180,000 clones, 94% being singletons. Sequencing used blood. The receptors stem from a woman younger than 35 in good health.

Points on this clone: At one end, the junction sequence differs from germline, possibly due to a read error. This chain connects TRBV7-9 to TRBJ2-7; no reliable D call. CDR1 SEHNR and CDR2 FQNEAQ come from the germline V gene (reference sequence). The CDR3 contains 13 residues. The DNA for the CDR3 is TGTGCCGGCAGTAGTCAGTTCTCCTACGAGCAGTACTTC. Residues: CAGSSQFSYEQYF.

The chain uses TRBV6-6 and TRBJ2-6; 7 positions agree with TRBD2. CDR1 is MNHNY, CDR2 SVGAGI, per germline (reference sequence). Losses at the gene ends were 3 bases for V and 0 bases for J; bases not matched to a gene: 2. CDR3 length equals 16 residues. CDR3 sequence (DNA): TGTGCCAGCAGTTATGGGGGGGGCTCTGGGGCCAACGTCCTGACTTTC. Translated: CASSYGGGSGANVLTF.

Only one count was recorded for this clone. The chain employs TRBV7-2 and TRBJ1-2, with D unclear. The CDR3 loop spans 15 amino acids. The germline V gene encodes CDR1 SGHTA and CDR2 FQGNSA. V shed 3 bases and J shed 5 bases, with 16 bases lying between them. In DNA, the CDR3 is TGTGCCAGCAGCTTTAGATCGGAAGACGGGTATGGCTACACCTTC. It specifies CASSFRSEDGYGYTF.

CDR3 residues: CASGAFGSGPQHF. CDR3 bases: TGTGCTAGTGGTGCCTTTGGATCGGGGCCCCAGCATTTT. The chain joins TRBV12-5 to TRBJ1-5; no clear D. V was cut by 5 bases and J by 9 bases, with 14 bases left in between. CDR1 and CDR2 from the germline V gene are LGHNT and FRNRAP. The CDR3 spans 13 residues.

The chain combines TRBV7-2 with TRBJ2-7; D is unresolved. The germline V gene has CDR1 SGHTA and CDR2 FQGNSA. Between the trimmed V and J ends, which lost 1 base and 5 bases, there was a span of 6 bases. The CDR3 extends over 12 amino acids. The CDR3 sequence: CASSLDVHEQYF. CDR3 DNA sequence: TGTGCCAGCAGCTTAGACGTCCACGAGCAGTACTTC.

This chain uses TRBV5-4 with TRBJ2-5; D call uncertain. V was clipped by 6 bases and J by 4 bases, with 13 bases between them. The CDR3 has 13 residues. Germline CDR1 SGHNT, CDR2 YYREEE (reference sequence). The CDR3 DNA is TGTGCCAGCACACTCGATCTAGGAGAGACCCAGTACTTC. Protein: CASTLDLGETQYF.

Concerning this clone itself: In the same sample, other DNA sequences code for this CDR3. The CDR3 loop reads CASSQSPIGGAGQPQHF. CDR3 DNA sequence: TGCGCCAGCAGCCAGTCTCCGATCGGGGGGGCGGGTCAGCCCCAGCATTTT. The genes are TRBV4-3 and TRBJ1-5; D may be TRBD1 (6 bases). Trimming took 3 bases from V and 6 from J, leaving 21 bases between them. The CDR3 runs to 17 residues. Germline V gives CDR1 LGHNA, CDR2 YSLEER.

The rearrangement uses TRBV7-2 and TRBJ2-4, with D uncertain. CDR1 and CDR2 from the germline V gene are SGHTA and FQGNSA. The CDR3 contains 15 residues. Deletions cut 2 bases from V and 1 base from J, with 9 bases between. CDR3 residues: CASSLSRVAKNIQYF. The CDR3 DNA reads TGTGCCAGCAGCTTATCCCGGGTCGCCAAAAACATTCAGTACTTC. The whole variable domain, remainder taken from reference TRBV7-2 and TRBJ2-4, is GAGVSQSPSNKVTEKGKDVELRCDPISGHTALYWYRQSLGQGLEFLIYFQGNSAPDKSGLPSDRFSAERTGGSVSTLTIQRTQQEDSAVYLCASSLSRVAKNIQYFGAGTRLSVL.

V gene TRBV6-2 or TRBV6-3 combines with J gene TRBJ2-5; D call uncertain. The CDR3 contains 12 residues. From germline, CDR1 is MNHEY and CDR2 SVGEGT. V lost 2 bases to trimming and J lost 5 bases, with 6 bases between them. The CDR3, as DNA: TGTGCCAGCAGTTACGGTAGGGAGACCCAGTACTTC. Translating it yields CASSYGRETQYF.

The chain combines TRBV6-1 with TRBJ1-5; 8 bases map to TRBD1. The CDR3 runs to 13 residues. V trimming: 1 base; J trimming: 15 bases; junction bases outside the gene matches: 8. Germline V gene lookup returns CDR1 MNHNS and CDR2 SASEGT. CDR3 in DNA: TGTGCCAGCAGTGAAGGCTGGACAGGGCCCTCGCATTTT. Translating it yields CASSEGWTGPSHF.

V usage is TRBV6-5 and J usage is TRBJ1-1; 7 nucleotides line up with TRBD1. The V segment lost 4 bases and the J segment 10 bases; nucleotides outside the gene matches: 15. The CDR3 has 15 residues. Germline V gene data show CDR1 as MNHEY and CDR2 as SVGAGI. The CDR3 nucleotides read TGTGCCAGCAGTTCTCAGACAGGGAGATACGCTGCAGCTTTCTTT. Its translation is CASSSQTGRYAAAFF.

The table lists this clone with a count of one. This chain uses TRBV7-9 with TRBJ2-6; D is undetermined. With 5 bases removed from V and 4 bases from J, the gap between germline ends came to 9 bases. In germline, CDR1 is SEHNR, CDR2 FQNEAQ (reference sequence). CDR3 length equals 14 residues. In DNA, the CDR3 is TGTGCCAGCAGCCCCATCCCCGGGGCCAACGTCCTGACTTTC. Protein: CASSPIPGANVLTF.

This rearrangement joins TRBV3-1 (or the pseudogene TRBV3-2) to TRBJ2-7; D is uncertain. The CDR3 totals 13 residues. The V and J ends lost 4 bases and 5 bases respectively, with 12 bases between them. In germline, CDR1 is LGHDT, CDR2 YNNKEL (reference sequence). In DNA, the CDR3 is TGTGCCAGCAGCCCATCCCCGTACGACGAGCAGTACTTC. Amino acids: CASSPSPYDEQYF.

The chain links TRBV10-1 to TRBJ2-1; 15 nucleotides line up with TRBD2. Losses at the gene ends were 5 bases for V and 8 bases for J; bases not matched to a gene: 4. Germline-derived CDR1 and CDR2 are WNHNN and SYGVQD (reference sequence). The CDR3 loop spans 15 amino acids. CDR3 sequence (DNA): TGCGCCAGCAGTAACGGACTAGCGGGGGGGCATGAGCAGTTCTTC. Translating it yields CASSNGLAGGHEQFF.

V usage is TRBV19 and J usage is TRBJ1-2; D unclear. Per germline, CDR1 LNHDA and CDR2 SQIVND (reference sequence). V was cut by 2 bases and J by 8 bases, with 9 bases left in between. This CDR3 is built from 12 residues. The CDR3 is CASSIYGIGYTF. The CDR3, as DNA: TGTGCCAGTAGTATATATGGCATAGGCTACACCTTC.

The chain carries TRBV27 and TRBJ1-5; 7 nucleotides agree with TRBD1. Germline values: CDR1 MNHEY, CDR2 SMNVEV (reference sequence). The trim removed 3 bases at V and 3 bases at J, leaving 5 bases unmatched. CDR3 length: 15 residues. Here the CDR3 DNA reads TGTGCCAGCAGTTTCTCCGGGACAGTCAATCAGCCCCAGCATTTT. Translating gives CASSFSGTVNQPQHF.

V gene TRBV5-1 combines with J gene TRBJ1-6; 7 nucleotides line up with TRBD1. From germline, CDR1 is SGHRS and CDR2 YFSETQ. CDR3 length: 14 amino acids. The V segment lost 6 bases and the J segment 10 bases; nucleotides outside the gene matches: 10. The CDR3 nucleotides are TGCGCCAGCACCCGAACAACAGGGGAATCACCCCTCCACTTT. Residues: CASTRTTGESPLHF.

The rearrangement joins TRBV19 to TRBJ2-3; TRBD2 agrees at 9 bases. Germline CDR1 and CDR2: LNHDA and SQIVND (reference sequence). The CDR3 runs 15 residues. The trim removed 6 bases at V and 2 bases at J, leaving 6 bases unmatched. This CDR3 is CASSPGLAFTDTQYF. The DNA for the CDR3 is TGTGCCAGTAGCCCGGGACTAGCTTTCACAGATACGCAGTATTTT. Full variable domain (outside the CDR3, taken from reference TRBV19 and TRBJ2-3): DGGITQSPKYLFRKEGQNVTLSCEQNLNHDAMYWYRQDPGQGLRLIYYSQIVNDFQKGDIAEGYSVSREKKESFPLTVTSAQKNPTAFYLCASSPGLAFTDTQYFGPGTRLTVL.

The V and J genes are TRBV7-2 and TRBJ2-7; 8 nucleotides match TRBD1. CDR3 length: 14 residues. From germline, CDR1 is SGHTA and CDR2 FQGNSA. Trimming cost V 1 base and J 6 bases; bases outside gene matches: 5. CDR3 residues: CASSLGRQGPEQYF. The CDR3 DNA is TGTGCCAGCAGCTTAGGGAGACAGGGGCCCGAGCAGTACTTC.

The chain links TRBV9 to TRBJ2-2; TRBD2 agrees at 7 bases. The germline V gene encodes CDR1 SGDLS and CDR2 YYNGEE. V trimming: 0 bases; J trimming: 4 bases; junction bases outside the gene matches: 6. The CDR3 length is 16 residues. The CDR3: CASSVGWGGSTGELFF. Here the CDR3 DNA reads TGTGCCAGCAGCGTAGGATGGGGGGGAAGCACCGGGGAGCTGTTTTTT.

The chain combines TRBV28 with TRBJ1-2; D perhaps matches TRBD1 (6 bases). This CDR3 comprises 14 residues. V lost 4 bases and J 6 bases, leaving 15 bases between the germline ends. CDR1 is MDHEN and CDR2 is SYDVKM in the germline V gene. DNA for the CDR3: TGTGCCAGCAGTTCCGACGGGACACCAGATGGCTACACCTTC. Amino acid sequence: CASSSDGTPDGYTF.

The sample holds one count of this clone. The identical CDR3 is also encoded by other nucleotide sequences in the sample. CDR3 protein: CASSVGGSNQPQHF. The CDR3 DNA reads TGTGCCAGCAGCGTAGGAGGAAGCAATCAGCCCCAGCATTTT. The rearrangement links TRBV9 to TRBJ1-5; D is unresolved. Per the germline V gene, CDR1 is SGDLS and CDR2 is YYNGEE. V dropped 0 bases and J dropped 1 base, with 5 bases sitting between them. CDR3 length: 14 residues.

The rearrangement links TRBV7-8 to TRBJ1-2; D unclear. V was trimmed by 1 base and J by 4 bases, leaving 4 bases between them. Germline lookup yields CDR1 SGHVS and CDR2 FQNEAQ. The CDR3 loop spans 12 amino acids. The DNA for the CDR3 is TGTGCCAGCAGCTTAGAATCCTATGGCTACACCTTC. Protein product: CASSLESYGYTF.

The chain carries TRBV4-3 and TRBJ2-2; the D call may be TRBD1 or TRBD2 (6 bases each). Trimming shortened V by 4 bases and J by 6 bases, and 12 bases separated the two germline ends. The length of the CDR3 is 14 residues. Germline lookup yields CDR1 LGHNA and CDR2 YSLEER. Here the CDR3 reads CASSLDGGPGELFF. The DNA of the CDR3 is TGCGCCAGCAGCCTTGACGGGGGCCCCGGGGAGCTGTTTTTT.

The chain employs TRBV19 and TRBJ1-6; the match to TRBD1 covers 9 bases. V lost 5 bases to trimming and J lost 10 bases; unmatched junction nucleotides: 12. Per germline, CDR1 LNHDA and CDR2 SQIVND (reference sequence). CDR3 length: 16 amino acids. CDR3 coding DNA: TGTGCCAGTAGTTCCGTGGGACAGGGAATAAACTCACCCCTCCACTTT. Translated: CASSSVGQGINSPLHF.